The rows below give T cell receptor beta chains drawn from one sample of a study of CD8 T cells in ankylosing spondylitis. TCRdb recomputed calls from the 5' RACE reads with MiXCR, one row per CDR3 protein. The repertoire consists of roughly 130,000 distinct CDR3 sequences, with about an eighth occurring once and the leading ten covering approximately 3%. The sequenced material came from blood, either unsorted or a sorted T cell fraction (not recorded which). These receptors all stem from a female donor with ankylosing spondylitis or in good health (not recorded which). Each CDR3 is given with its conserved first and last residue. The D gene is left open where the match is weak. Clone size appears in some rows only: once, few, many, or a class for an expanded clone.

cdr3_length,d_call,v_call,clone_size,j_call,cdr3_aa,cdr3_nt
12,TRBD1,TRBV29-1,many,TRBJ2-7,CSVWTGVDEQYF,TGCAGCGTTTGGACAGGGGTAGACGAGCAGTACTTC
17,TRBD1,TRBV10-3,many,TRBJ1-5,CAISPGTGGASNQPQHF,TGTGCCATCAGCCCCGGGACAGGGGGAGCAAGCAATCAGCCCCAGCATTTT
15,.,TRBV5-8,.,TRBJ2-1,CASSVLGLGYNEQFF,TGTGCCAGCAGCGTGCTAGGATTGGGCTACAATGAGCAGTTCTTC
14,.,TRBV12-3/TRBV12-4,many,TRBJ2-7,CASRADPQTYEQYF,TGTGCCAGCAGGGCAGATCCACAGACCTACGAGCAGTACTTC
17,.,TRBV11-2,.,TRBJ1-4,CASSLVSDGHPNEKLFF,TGTGCCAGCAGCTTAGTGAGCGATGGACACCCTAATGAAAAACTGTTTTTT
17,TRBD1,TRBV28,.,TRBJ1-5,CASSTRDREYSNQPQHF,TGTGCCAGCAGCACCCGGGACAGGGAATATAGCAATCAGCCCCAGCATTTT
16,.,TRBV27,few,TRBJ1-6,CASSFVSPGSYSPLHF,TGTGCCAGCAGTTTCGTCTCCCCGGGATCCTATTCACCCCTCCACTTT
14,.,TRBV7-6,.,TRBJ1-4,CASSRDTVSEKLFF,TGTGCCAGCAGCAGGGACACGGTGTCTGAAAAACTGTTTTTT
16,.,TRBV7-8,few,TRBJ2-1,CASSLVTGQMGNEQFF,TGTGCCAGCAGCTTAGTAACGGGTCAAATGGGTAATGAGCAGTTCTTC
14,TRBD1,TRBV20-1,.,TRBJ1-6,CSPKEGQGGSPLHF,TGCAGTCCCAAAGAGGGGCAGGGGGGCTCACCCCTCCACTTT
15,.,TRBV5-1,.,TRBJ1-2,CANSLDPGNNYGYTF,TGCGCCAACAGCTTGGATCCAGGGAATAACTATGGCTACACCTTC
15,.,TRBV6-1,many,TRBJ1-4,CASSRNRAPNEKLFF,TGTGCCAGCAGCCGGAACAGGGCCCCAAATGAAAAACTGTTTTTT